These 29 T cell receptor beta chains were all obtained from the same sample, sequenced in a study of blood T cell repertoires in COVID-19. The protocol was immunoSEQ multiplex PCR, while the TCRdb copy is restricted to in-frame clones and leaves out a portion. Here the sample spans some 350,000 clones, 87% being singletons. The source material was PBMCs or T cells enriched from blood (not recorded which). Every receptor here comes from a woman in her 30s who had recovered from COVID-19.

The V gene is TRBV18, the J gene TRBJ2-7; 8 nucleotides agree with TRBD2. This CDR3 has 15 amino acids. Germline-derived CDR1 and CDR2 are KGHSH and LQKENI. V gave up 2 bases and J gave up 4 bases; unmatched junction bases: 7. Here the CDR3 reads CASSPGRGGSYEQYF. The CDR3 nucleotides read TGTGCCAGCTCACCAGGTCGGGGGGGCAGTTACGAGCAGTACTTC.

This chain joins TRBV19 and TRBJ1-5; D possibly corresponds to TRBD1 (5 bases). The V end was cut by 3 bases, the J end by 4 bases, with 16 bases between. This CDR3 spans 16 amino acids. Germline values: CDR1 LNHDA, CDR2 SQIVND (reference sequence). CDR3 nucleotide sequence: TGTGCCAGTAGTATGGGGACTACTAATTATAATCAGCCCCAGCATTTT. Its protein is CASSMGTTNYNQPQHF.

This CDR3 reads CASSQVSGRNGGELFF. CDR3 bases: TGTGCCAGCAGCCAAGTATCAGGGCGGAACGGCGGGGAGCTGTTTTTT. This chain joins TRBV4-2 and TRBJ2-2; perhaps TRBD1 as D (5 bases). The length of the CDR3 is 16 residues. V lost 1 base and J lost 7, with 16 bases in between. From germline, CDR1 is LGHNA and CDR2 YNFKEQ.

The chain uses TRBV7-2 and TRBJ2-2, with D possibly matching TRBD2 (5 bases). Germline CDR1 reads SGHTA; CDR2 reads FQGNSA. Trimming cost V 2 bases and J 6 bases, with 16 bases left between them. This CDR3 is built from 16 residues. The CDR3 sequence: CASSLLAPRVAGELFF. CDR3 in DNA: TGTGCCAGCAGCTTACTAGCACCGAGGGTTGCCGGGGAGCTGTTTTTT.

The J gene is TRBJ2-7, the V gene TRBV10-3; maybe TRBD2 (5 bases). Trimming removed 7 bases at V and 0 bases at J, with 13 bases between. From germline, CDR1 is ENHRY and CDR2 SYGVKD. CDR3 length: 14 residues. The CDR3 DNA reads TGTGCCATCAAGAGGGTCAGTTTCTCCTACGAGCAGTACTTC. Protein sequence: CAIKRVSFSYEQYF.

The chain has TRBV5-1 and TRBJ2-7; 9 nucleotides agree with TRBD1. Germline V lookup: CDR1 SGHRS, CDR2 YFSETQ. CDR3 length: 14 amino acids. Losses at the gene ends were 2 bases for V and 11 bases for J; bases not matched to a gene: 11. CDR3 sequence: CASSLIEQGAFKYF. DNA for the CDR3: TGCGCCAGCAGCTTAATAGAACAGGGGGCATTTAAGTACTTC.

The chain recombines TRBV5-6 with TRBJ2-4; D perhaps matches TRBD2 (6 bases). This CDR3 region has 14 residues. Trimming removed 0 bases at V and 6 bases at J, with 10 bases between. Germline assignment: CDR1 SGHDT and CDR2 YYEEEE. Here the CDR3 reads CASSLGGLRNIQYF. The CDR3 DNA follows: TGTGCCAGCAGCTTGGGAGGACTAAGAAACATTCAGTACTTC. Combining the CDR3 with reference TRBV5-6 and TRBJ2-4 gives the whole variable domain DAGVTQSPTHLIKTRGQQVTLRCSPKSGHDTVSWYQQALGQGPQFIFQYYEEEERQRGNFPDRFSGHQFPNYSSELNVNALLLGDSALYLCASSLGGLRNIQYFGAGTRLSVL.

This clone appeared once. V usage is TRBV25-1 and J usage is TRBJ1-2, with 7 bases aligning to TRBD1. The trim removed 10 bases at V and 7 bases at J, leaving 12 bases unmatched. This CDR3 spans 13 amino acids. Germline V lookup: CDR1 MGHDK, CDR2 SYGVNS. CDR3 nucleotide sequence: TGTGCCACCACCCCCGGGCAGGGGGGTGGCTACACCTTC. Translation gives CATTPGQGGGYTF.

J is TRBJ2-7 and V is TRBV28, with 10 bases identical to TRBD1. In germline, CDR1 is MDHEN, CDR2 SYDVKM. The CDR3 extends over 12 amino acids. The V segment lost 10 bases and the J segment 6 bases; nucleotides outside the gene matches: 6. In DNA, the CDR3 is TGTGCCACCGGACAGGGGGGCCTCGAGCAGTACTTC. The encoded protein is CATGQGGLEQYF. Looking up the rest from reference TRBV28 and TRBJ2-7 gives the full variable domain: DVKVTQSSRYLVKRTGEKVFLECVQDMDHENMFWYRQDPGLGLRLIYFSYDVKMKEKGDIPEGYSVSREKKERFSLILESASTNQTSMYLCATGQGGLEQYFGPGTRLTVT.

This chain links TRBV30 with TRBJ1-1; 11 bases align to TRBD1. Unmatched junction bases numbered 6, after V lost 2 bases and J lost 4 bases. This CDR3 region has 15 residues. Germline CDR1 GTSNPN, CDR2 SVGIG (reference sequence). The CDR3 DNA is TGTGCCTGGAGTTCTGGACAGGGGGCGGGCACTGAAGCTTTCTTT. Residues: CAWSSGQGAGTEAFF.

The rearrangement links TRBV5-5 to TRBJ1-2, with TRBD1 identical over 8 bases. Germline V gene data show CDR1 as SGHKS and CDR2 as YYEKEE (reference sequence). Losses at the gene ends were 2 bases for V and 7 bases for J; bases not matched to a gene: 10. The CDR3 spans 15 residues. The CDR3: CASSLTGGIGLGYTF. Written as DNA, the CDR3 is TGTGCCAGCAGCTTAACAGGGGGGATTGGTCTTGGCTACACCTTC.

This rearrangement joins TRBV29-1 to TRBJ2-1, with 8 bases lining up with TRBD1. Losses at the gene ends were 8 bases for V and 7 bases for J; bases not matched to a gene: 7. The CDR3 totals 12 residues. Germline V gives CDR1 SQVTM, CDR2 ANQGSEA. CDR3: CSLRTGLNEQFF. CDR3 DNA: TGCAGCCTTCGGACAGGGCTGAATGAGCAGTTCTTC.

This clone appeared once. The CDR3, as DNA: TGTGCCAGCAGCTTAAGACTAGCTGGGGAGACCCAGTACTTC. This encodes CASSLRLAGETQYF. The chain has TRBV5-5 and TRBJ2-5, with TRBD2 matching 7 bases. CDR1 and CDR2 from the germline V gene are SGHKS and YYEKEE (reference sequence). The CDR3 covers 14 residues. With V trimmed by 2 bases and J by 5 bases, 6 bases remained unmatched.

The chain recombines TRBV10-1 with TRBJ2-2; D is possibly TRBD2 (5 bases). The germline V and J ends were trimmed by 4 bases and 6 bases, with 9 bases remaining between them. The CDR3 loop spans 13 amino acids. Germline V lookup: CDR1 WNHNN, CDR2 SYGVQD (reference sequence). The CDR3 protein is CASSASGPGELFF. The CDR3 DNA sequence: TGCGCCAGCAGTGCGAGCGGCCCCGGGGAGCTGTTTTTT.

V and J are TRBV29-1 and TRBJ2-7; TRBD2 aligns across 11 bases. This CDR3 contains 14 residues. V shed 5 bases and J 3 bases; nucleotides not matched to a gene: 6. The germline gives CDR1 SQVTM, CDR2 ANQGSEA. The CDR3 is CSVTGLAGNYEQYF. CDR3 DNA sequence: TGCAGCGTTACTGGACTAGCGGGTAACTACGAGCAGTACTTC.

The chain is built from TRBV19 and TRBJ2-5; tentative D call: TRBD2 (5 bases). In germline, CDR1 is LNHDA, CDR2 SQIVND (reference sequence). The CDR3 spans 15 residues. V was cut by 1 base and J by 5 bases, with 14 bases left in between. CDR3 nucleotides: TGTGCCAGTAGTATAGGGGTACTAGGTACGGAGACCCAGTACTTC. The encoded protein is CASSIGVLGTETQYF.

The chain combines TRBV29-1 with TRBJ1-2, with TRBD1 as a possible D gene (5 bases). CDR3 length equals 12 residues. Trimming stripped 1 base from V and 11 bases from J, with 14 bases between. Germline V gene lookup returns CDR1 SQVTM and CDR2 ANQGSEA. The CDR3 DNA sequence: TGCAGCGTTGAAGGACCCTATGGGGGGTACACCTTC. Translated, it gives CSVEGPYGGYTF.

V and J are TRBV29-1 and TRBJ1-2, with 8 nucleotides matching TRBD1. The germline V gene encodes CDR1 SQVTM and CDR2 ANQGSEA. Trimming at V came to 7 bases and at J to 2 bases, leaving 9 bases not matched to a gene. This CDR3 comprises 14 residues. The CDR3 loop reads CSAAGGPPNYGYTF. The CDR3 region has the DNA TGCAGCGCCGCAGGGGGCCCCCCGAACTATGGCTACACCTTC.

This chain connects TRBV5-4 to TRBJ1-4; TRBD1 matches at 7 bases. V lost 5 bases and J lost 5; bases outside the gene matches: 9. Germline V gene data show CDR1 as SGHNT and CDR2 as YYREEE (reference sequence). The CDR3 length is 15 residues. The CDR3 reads CASSGGGRQNEKLFF. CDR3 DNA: TGTGCCAGCAGTGGAGGGGGCCGCCAAAATGAAAAACTGTTTTTT.

The CDR3 is CASSLAGASEWETQYF. CDR3 DNA sequence: TGCGCCAGCAGCCTCGCTGGGGCTAGCGAGTGGGAGACCCAGTACTTC. The gene calls are TRBV5-1 and TRBJ2-5, with a tentative D call TRBD2 (6 bases). Trimming took off 4 bases at V and 5 bases at J, with 21 bases between the two ends. Per germline, CDR1 SGHRS and CDR2 YFSETQ. The CDR3 length is 16 residues.

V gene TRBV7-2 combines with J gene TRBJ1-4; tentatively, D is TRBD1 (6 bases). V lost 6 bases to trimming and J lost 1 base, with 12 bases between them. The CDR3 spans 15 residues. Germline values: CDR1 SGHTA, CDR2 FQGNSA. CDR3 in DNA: TGTGCCAGCAGACCCCCGGGACAAACTAATGAAAAACTGTTTTTT. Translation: CASRPPGQTNEKLFF. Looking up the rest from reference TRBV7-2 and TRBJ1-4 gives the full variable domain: GAGVSQSPSNKVTEKGKDVELRCDPISGHTALYWYRQSLGQGLEFLIYFQGNSAPDKSGLPSDRFSAERTGGSVSTLTIQRTQQEDSAVYLCASRPPGQTNEKLFFGSGTQLSVL.

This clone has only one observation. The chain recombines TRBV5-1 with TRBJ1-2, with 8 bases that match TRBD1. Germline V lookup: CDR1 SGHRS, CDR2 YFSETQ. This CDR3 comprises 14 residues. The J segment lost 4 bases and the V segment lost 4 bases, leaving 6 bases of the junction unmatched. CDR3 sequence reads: CASSPGQGAYGYTF. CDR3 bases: TGCGCCAGCAGCCCCGGACAGGGAGCCTATGGCTACACCTTC.

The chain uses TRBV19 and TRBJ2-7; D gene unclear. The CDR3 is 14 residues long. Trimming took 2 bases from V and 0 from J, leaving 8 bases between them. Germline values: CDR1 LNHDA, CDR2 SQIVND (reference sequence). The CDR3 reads CASSINPYSYEQYF. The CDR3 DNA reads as TGTGCCAGTAGTATAAACCCCTACTCCTACGAGCAGTACTTC.

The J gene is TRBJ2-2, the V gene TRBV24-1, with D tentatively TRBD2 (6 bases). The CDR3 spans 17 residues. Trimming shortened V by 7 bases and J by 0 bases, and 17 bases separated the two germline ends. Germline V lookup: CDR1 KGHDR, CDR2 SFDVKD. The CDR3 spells CATSPSVQETNTGELFF. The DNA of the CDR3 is TGTGCCACCAGCCCTAGCGTTCAAGAAACGAACACCGGGGAGCTGTTTTTT.

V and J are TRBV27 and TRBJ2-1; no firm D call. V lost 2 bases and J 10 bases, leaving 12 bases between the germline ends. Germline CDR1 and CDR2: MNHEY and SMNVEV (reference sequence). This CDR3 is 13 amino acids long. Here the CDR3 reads CASSLISNSEQFF. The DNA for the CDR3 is TGTGCCAGCAGTTTAATAAGCAACAGCGAGCAGTTCTTC.

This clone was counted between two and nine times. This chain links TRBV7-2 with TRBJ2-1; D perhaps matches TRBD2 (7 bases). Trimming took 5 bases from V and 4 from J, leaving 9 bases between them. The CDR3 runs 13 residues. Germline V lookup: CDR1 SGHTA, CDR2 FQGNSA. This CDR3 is CASSRGAYNEQFF. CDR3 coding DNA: TGTGCCAGCAGCCGGGGGGCTTACAATGAGCAGTTCTTC.

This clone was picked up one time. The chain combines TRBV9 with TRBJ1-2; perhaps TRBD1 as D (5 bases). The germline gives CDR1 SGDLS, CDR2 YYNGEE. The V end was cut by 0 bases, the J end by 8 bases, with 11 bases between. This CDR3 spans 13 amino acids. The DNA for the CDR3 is TGTGCCAGCAGCGTAGATAGGGGAGGCGGCTACACCTTC. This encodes CASSVDRGGGYTF.

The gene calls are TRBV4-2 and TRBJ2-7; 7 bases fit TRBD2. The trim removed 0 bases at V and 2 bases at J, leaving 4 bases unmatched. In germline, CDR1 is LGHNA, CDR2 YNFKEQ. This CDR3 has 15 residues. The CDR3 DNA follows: TGTGCCAGCAGCCAAGAGAGGGAGGGAACCTACGAGCAGTACTTC. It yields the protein CASSQEREGTYEQYF.

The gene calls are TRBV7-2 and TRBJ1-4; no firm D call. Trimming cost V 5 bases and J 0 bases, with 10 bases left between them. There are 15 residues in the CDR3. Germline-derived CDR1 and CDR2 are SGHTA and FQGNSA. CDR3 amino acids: CASSRREATNEKLFF. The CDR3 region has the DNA TGTGCCAGCAGCCGCCGGGAGGCAACTAATGAAAAACTGTTTTTT.